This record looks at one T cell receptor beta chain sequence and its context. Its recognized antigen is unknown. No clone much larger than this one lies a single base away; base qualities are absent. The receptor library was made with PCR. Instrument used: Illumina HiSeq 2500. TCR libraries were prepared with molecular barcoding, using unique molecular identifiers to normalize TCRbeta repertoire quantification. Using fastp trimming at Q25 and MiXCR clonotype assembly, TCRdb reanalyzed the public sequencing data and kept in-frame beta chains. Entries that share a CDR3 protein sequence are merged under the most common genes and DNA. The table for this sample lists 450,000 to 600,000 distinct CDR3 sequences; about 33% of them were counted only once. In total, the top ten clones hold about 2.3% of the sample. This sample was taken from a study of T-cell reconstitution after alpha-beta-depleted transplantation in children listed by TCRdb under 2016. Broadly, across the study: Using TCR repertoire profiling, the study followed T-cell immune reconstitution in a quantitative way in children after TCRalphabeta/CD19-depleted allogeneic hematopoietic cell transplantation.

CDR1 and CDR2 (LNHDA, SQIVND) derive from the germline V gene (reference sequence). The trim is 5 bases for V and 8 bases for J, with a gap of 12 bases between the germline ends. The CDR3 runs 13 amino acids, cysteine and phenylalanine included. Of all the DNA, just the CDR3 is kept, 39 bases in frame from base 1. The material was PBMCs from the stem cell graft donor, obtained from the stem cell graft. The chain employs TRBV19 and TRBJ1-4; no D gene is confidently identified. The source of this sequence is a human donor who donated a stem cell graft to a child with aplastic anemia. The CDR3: CASSLRSGEKLFF. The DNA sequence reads TGTGCCAGTAGTCTGCGGTCGGGGGAAAAACTGTTTTTT.